The 19 T cell receptor beta chains given below trace back to one sample, sequenced in a study of blood T cell repertoires in COVID-19. TCRdb's copy holds only in-frame clones and misses some; the assay was immunoSEQ multiplex PCR. Of 55,000 to 70,000 clones in the sample, around 89% are singletons; the top ten hold 10%. Sample: PBMCs or T cells enriched from blood (not recorded which). The receptors shown here come from a woman aged 40-49 years who had recovered from COVID-19.

The V gene is TRBV19, the J gene TRBJ1-6; 7 bases align to TRBD1. CDR3 size: 13 residues. V dropped 7 bases and J dropped 13; count of bases not matched to a gene: 10. Germline V CDR1 and CDR2: LNHDA, SQIVND (reference sequence). Here the CDR3 reads CASTGQDRRPLHF. The CDR3 DNA reads TGTGCCAGTACAGGACAGGACAGGCGTCCCCTCCACTTT.

Only one count was recorded for this clone. The V and J genes are TRBV5-8 and TRBJ1-4; 11 bases are shared with TRBD1. V lost 4 bases to trimming and J lost 7 bases; unmatched junction nucleotides: 6. The germline V gene has CDR1 SGHTS and CDR2 YDEGEE. This CDR3 has 15 residues. CDR3 protein: CASSLTDRGREKLFF. In DNA, the CDR3 is TGTGCCAGCAGCCTGACGGACAGGGGGCGTGAAAAACTGTTTTTT.

The chain couples TRBV12-2 to TRBJ2-3; the listed D gene, TRBD2, was not tested against the DNA. TRBV12-2 is marked as a pseudogene. CDR3 length equals 17 residues. This CDR3 reads CASRLVLAGGSTDTQYF. Here the CDR3 DNA reads TGTGCAAGTCGCTTAGTCTTAGCGGGGGGGAGCACAGATACGCAGTATTTT.

The chain carries TRBV10-2 and TRBJ1-1; a weak D match, TRBD1 (6 bases). V shed 6 bases and J shed 0 bases, with 11 bases lying between them. Per the germline V gene, CDR1 is WSHSY and CDR2 is SAAADI. This CDR3 comprises 14 residues. CDR3 sequence reads: CASRKTGVNTEAFF. CDR3 nucleotide sequence: TGCGCCAGCAGGAAGACAGGAGTGAACACTGAAGCTTTCTTT.

The chain recombines TRBV7-9 with TRBJ2-1, with a possible D match to TRBD2 (6 bases). V was shortened by 4 bases and J by 0 bases, with 10 bases between the two germline ends. The CDR3 sequence is 15 residues long. Looked up from germline, CDR1 is SEHNR and CDR2 is FQNEAQ (reference sequence). The CDR3 DNA reads TGTGCCAGCAGCTCGACTAGAAGCTCCTACAATGAGCAGTTCTTC. Protein sequence: CASSSTRSSYNEQFF.

The rearrangement links TRBV11-2 to TRBJ1-1; TRBD1 is a possible D gene (6 bases). V was pared by 2 bases and J by 1 base, with 11 bases between. Germline CDR1 is SGHAT and CDR2 is FQNNGV. CDR3 length: 15 amino acids. The CDR3 nucleotides are TGTGCCAGCAGCTTATTGACAGGCACGAACACTGAAGCTTTCTTT. This codes for CASSLLTGTNTEAFF.

The chain is built from TRBV9 and TRBJ2-1; TRBD1 agrees at 9 bases. V shed 0 bases and J 2 bases; nucleotides not matched to a gene: 3. This CDR3 has 16 residues. From germline, CDR1 is SGDLS and CDR2 YYNGEE. CDR3 nucleotides: TGTGCCAGCAGCGTAGGGGGACAGGGCCCCTACAATGAGCAGTTCTTC. It encodes CASSVGGQGPYNEQFF.

The chain is built from TRBV27 and TRBJ1-1; D ambiguous. The V gene lost 6 bases and the J gene lost 0 bases, with 8 bases spanning the gap. Germline V CDR1 and CDR2: MNHEY, SMNVEV (reference sequence). The CDR3 runs to 13 residues. The CDR3 region has the DNA TGTGCCAGCAGCCCGAGTGTGAACACTGAAGCTTTCTTT. Its protein is CASSPSVNTEAFF.

V usage is TRBV19 and J usage is TRBJ2-5; 9 bases agree with TRBD1. Per the germline V gene, CDR1 is LNHDA and CDR2 is SQIVND (reference sequence). V gave up 4 bases and J gave up 5 bases; unmatched junction bases: 5. The CDR3 covers 14 residues. The CDR3, as DNA: TGTGCCAGTAGTACCACAGGGGGCGCGGAGACCCAGTACTTC. This sequence encodes CASSTTGGAETQYF.

The rearrangement links TRBV10-3 to TRBJ1-5; perhaps TRBD1 as D (5 bases). Germline values: CDR1 ENHRY, CDR2 SYGVKD. There are 15 residues in the CDR3. V dropped 8 bases and J dropped 6 bases, with 20 bases sitting between them. The CDR3 here is CAIGAAFESGQPQHF. CDR3 nucleotides: TGTGCCATCGGGGCAGCCTTTGAATCGGGTCAGCCCCAGCATTTT.

This sequence joins TRBV9 and TRBJ2-1; the D gene is possibly TRBD1 (6 bases). V gave up 0 bases and J gave up 7 bases, with 17 bases separating them. This CDR3 comprises 16 residues. The germline CDR1 and CDR2 sequences are SGDLS and YYNGEE. CDR3 sequence: CASSVAGQGSWNEQFF. For the CDR3, the DNA is TGTGCCAGCAGCGTAGCTGGGCAGGGGTCTTGGAATGAGCAGTTCTTC.

V gene TRBV7-9 combines with J gene TRBJ1-1, with 9 bases aligning to TRBD1. Germline values: CDR1 SEHNR, CDR2 FQNEAQ (reference sequence). V dropped 10 bases and J dropped 5; count of bases not matched to a gene: 8. CDR3 size: 13 residues. CDR3 protein: CAINRGQGTEAFF. The CDR3 DNA reads as TGTGCCATAAACAGGGGGCAGGGAACTGAAGCTTTCTTT.

V is TRBV7-2 and J is TRBJ1-2; D possibly corresponds to TRBD1 (6 bases). This CDR3 is 13 amino acids long. Per germline, CDR1 SGHTA and CDR2 FQGNSA. V lost 3 bases and J 3 bases, leaving 8 bases between the germline ends. For the CDR3, the DNA is TGTGCCAGCAGCTTTCGACAGGACTATGGCTACACCTTC. Protein: CASSFRQDYGYTF.

V usage is TRBV24-1 and J usage is TRBJ1-1, with no clear D. V dropped 4 bases and J dropped 4 bases, with 12 bases sitting between them. Germline V gene lookup returns CDR1 KGHDR and CDR2 SFDVKD. This CDR3 region has 14 residues. The CDR3 DNA reads TGTGCCACCAGTGACCCCGGCCGGAGCACTGAAGCTTTCTTT. Amino acids: CATSDPGRSTEAFF.

V and J are TRBV18 and TRBJ1-3; 9 bases fit TRBD1. Looked up from germline, CDR1 is KGHSH and CDR2 is LQKENI. V lost 8 bases and J lost 2; bases outside the gene matches: 1. The CDR3 loop spans 13 amino acids. CDR3 nucleotides: TGTGCCAGCGGGACAGGGACTGGAAACACCATATATTTT. The encoded protein is CASGTGTGNTIYF.

The chain employs TRBV9 and TRBJ2-1; TRBD2 matches at 12 bases. This CDR3 comprises 14 residues. The J segment lost 7 bases and the V segment lost 3 bases, leaving 2 bases of the junction unmatched. The germline V gene encodes CDR1 SGDLS and CDR2 YYNGEE. The CDR3 coding sequence is TGTGCCAGCAGCGCCACTAGCGGGGGGAATGAGCAGTTCTTC. Its translation: CASSATSGGNEQFF.

The V gene is TRBV6-1, the J gene TRBJ2-4; tentative D call: TRBD1 (7 bases). CDR1 is MNHNS and CDR2 is SASEGT in the germline V gene. The CDR3 runs to 18 residues. The V end lost 1 base, the J end lost 3 bases, and 19 bases lay between the germline ends. The CDR3 loop is CASSEGSGRWTGKNIQYF. CDR3 bases: TGTGCCAGCAGTGAAGGTAGCGGTAGGTGGACAGGCAAAAACATTCAGTACTTC.

This chain connects TRBV5-6 to TRBJ1-6; no firm D call. Germline values: CDR1 SGHDT, CDR2 YYEEEE. CDR3 length: 13 amino acids. Trimming took off 1 base at V and 6 bases at J, with 5 bases between the two ends. The CDR3 reads CASSLSGNSPLHF. The CDR3 DNA follows: TGTGCCAGCAGCTTGTCCGGTAATTCACCCCTCCACTTT.

This sequence joins TRBV5-1 and TRBJ2-5, with 9 positions matching TRBD2. CDR3 length: 17 residues. The germline gives CDR1 SGHRS, CDR2 YFSETQ. J lost 2 bases, V lost 4 bases, and 12 bases had no gene match. The DNA of the CDR3 is TGCGCCAGCAGCGGAAGTAGGTCGACTAGCGGTCAAGAGACCCAGTACTTC. Protein sequence: CASSGSRSTSGQETQYF. Full variable domain (rest looked up from reference TRBV5-1 and TRBJ2-5): KAGVTQTPRYLIKTRGQQVTLSCSPISGHRSVSWYQQTPGQGLQFLFEYFSETQRNKGNFPGRFSGRQFSNSRSEMNVSTLELGDSALYLCASSGSRSTSGQETQYFGPGTRLLVL.